One sample yielded the 21 T cell receptor beta chains listed below, sequenced in a study of blood T cells in healthy people across ages. Together with a sample-barcoded 5' primer, a J-beta primer mix was included in a second PCR lasting 7 to 11 cycles. TCRdb processed the 5' RACE reads anew with MiXCR; each CDR3 protein has one entry. The table lists some 890,000 distinct CDR3 sequences, 25% to 30% of them singletons, with roughly a tenth in the top ten. These data were also reused for a study on T cells of mothers and their children.

Sequencing used blood. The receptors stem from a woman between 40 and 55 years old in good health.

The genes are TRBV11-2 and TRBJ2-7; TRBD1 aligns across 11 bases. Germline V CDR1 and CDR2: SGHAT, FQNNGV. The CDR3 is 15 residues long. Unmatched junction bases numbered 3, after V lost 2 bases and J lost 3 bases. DNA for the CDR3: TGTGCCAGCAGCTTATATGGGACAGGGGGCTACGAGCAGTACTTC. The encoded protein is CASSLYGTGGYEQYF.

The genes are TRBV10-3 and TRBJ1-1; D may be TRBD1 (5 bases). The CDR3 has 15 amino acids. Trimming removed 3 bases from V and 4 bases from J, with 15 bases in between. Per the germline V gene, CDR1 is ENHRY and CDR2 is SYGVKD. CDR3 sequence: CAISDAGTGRTEAFF. DNA for the CDR3: TGTGCCATCAGTGACGCCGGGACGGGACGCACTGAAGCTTTCTTT.

For this clonotype: Germline and junction disagree at one end, which may indicate a read error. The chain couples TRBV2 to TRBJ1-5, with D uncertain. CDR1 SNHLY and CDR2 FYNNEI come from the germline V gene. CDR3 length: 14 residues. CDR3 in DNA: TGTGCCAGCAGTGACCCAGGATCCAATGAGCCCCAGCATTTT. As protein: CASSDPGSNEPQHF.

This clonotype has just a few counts. The V gene is TRBV7-9, the J gene TRBJ2-7; D not resolved. In germline, CDR1 is SEHNR, CDR2 FQNEAQ (reference sequence). The length of the CDR3 is 13 residues. Trimming shortened V by 4 bases and J by 2 bases, and 9 bases separated the two germline ends. The CDR3 protein is CASSSVSTYEQYF. The DNA for the CDR3 is TGTGCCAGCAGCTCCGTAAGTACCTACGAGCAGTACTTC.

As regards this clonotype: This clone may be a read error of a much larger clone one base away. The CDR3 here is CANKPGGAGTKNIQYF. CDR3 sequence (DNA): TGTGCCAACAAACCCGGGGGGGCAGGAACCAAAAACATTCAGTACTTC. The chain joins TRBV27 to TRBJ2-4; 8 bases are shared with TRBD2. The CDR3 has 16 residues. Germline CDR1 MNHEY, CDR2 SMNVEV (reference sequence). With 10 bases clipped from V and 2 bases from J, the junction kept 13 bases outside the gene matches.

This sequence joins TRBV9 and TRBJ1-6; tentatively, D is TRBD1 (5 bases). V gave up 0 bases and J gave up 12 bases, with 16 bases separating them. The germline gives CDR1 SGDLS, CDR2 YYNGEE. This CDR3 is built from 15 residues. The CDR3 reads CASSVGVQGRRPLHF. For the CDR3, the DNA is TGTGCCAGCAGCGTAGGTGTCCAGGGTCGAAGACCCCTCCACTTT.

The rearrangement links TRBV20-1 to TRBJ2-1; D may be TRBD2 (7 bases). Judging by the DNA end, TRBJ2-7 fits better; the J call may be wrong. Germline CDR1 is DFQATT and CDR2 is SNEGSKA (reference sequence). The CDR3 runs to 15 residues. In DNA, the CDR3 is TGCAGTGCTAGGAGGGGGGGGAGGGGATACAATGAGCAGTACTTC. Its translation: CSARRGGRGYNEQYF.

In its sample, this clonotype was seen many times. CDR3 protein: CASSVGTFNNEQFF. Written as DNA, the CDR3 is TGTGCCAGCAGTGTCGGGACTTTCAACAATGAGCAGTTCTTC. The V gene is TRBV2, the J gene TRBJ2-1; perhaps TRBD2 as D (6 bases). The CDR3 totals 14 residues. Trimming pared 4 bases from V and 5 bases from J, leaving 12 bases between. Per germline, CDR1 SNHLY and CDR2 FYNNEI.

This clonotype has a single count. In DNA form, the CDR3 reads TGTGCCAGCAGCATACAGGGGGACCCGAACACCGGGGAGCTGTTTTTT. Translated: CASSIQGDPNTGELFF. The J gene is TRBJ2-2, the V gene TRBV7-9; TRBD1 matches 8 bases. The V gene end was trimmed by 5 bases and the J gene end by 0 bases; junction bases not matched to a gene: 5. This CDR3 region has 16 residues. CDR1 SEHNR and CDR2 FQNEAQ come from the germline V gene (reference sequence).

This clonotype was recorded many times. V is TRBV4-1 and J is TRBJ2-1, with D possibly being TRBD1 (6 bases). Germline values: CDR1 MGHRA, CDR2 YSYEKL. Trimming took off 3 bases at V and 4 bases at J, with 16 bases between the two ends. The CDR3 extends over 16 amino acids. CDR3 sequence: CASSHLRDIGYNEQFF. The DNA for the CDR3 is TGCGCCAGCAGCCATCTCCGGGACATCGGATACAATGAGCAGTTCTTC.

The V and J genes are TRBV7-6 and TRBJ1-1; maybe TRBD1 (5 bases). The CDR3 extends over 16 amino acids. The V and J ends lost 5 bases and 3 bases respectively, with 19 bases between them. Germline CDR1 is SGHVS and CDR2 is FNYEAQ. CDR3 in DNA: TGTGCCAGCAGCCCGAACCCAGGGCGGGGGGACACTGAAGCTTTCTTT. It is translated as CASSPNPGRGDTEAFF.

The gene calls are TRBV7-2 and TRBJ2-5; D perhaps matches TRBD1 (5 bases). Trimming took 5 bases from V and 2 from J, leaving 15 bases between them. The CDR3 length is 15 residues. Germline CDR1 SGHTA, CDR2 FQGNSA. DNA of the CDR3: TGTGCCAGCAGCCAGCAAGTCAGGGATCAAGAGACCCAGTACTTC. Residues: CASSQQVRDQETQYF.

V is TRBV15 and J is TRBJ1-5; 7 bases map to TRBD1. With V trimmed by 0 bases and J by 6 bases, 5 bases remained unmatched. This CDR3 has 15 amino acids. In germline, CDR1 is LNHNV, CDR2 YYDKDF (reference sequence). CDR3: CATSRETGMGQPQHF. The CDR3 DNA reads TGTGCCACCAGCAGAGAGACAGGGATGGGTCAGCCCCAGCATTTT.

This clonotype was counted ten times or more. The rearrangement uses TRBV9 and TRBJ2-3; 8 bases match TRBD2. With 4 bases clipped from V and 0 bases from J, the junction kept 13 bases outside the gene matches. The CDR3 consists of 18 residues. Germline CDR1 SGDLS, CDR2 YYNGEE. This chain's CDR3 is CASSTPRRGGTSTDTQYF. CDR3 DNA sequence: TGTGCCAGCAGCACCCCTCGTCGGGGGGGTACTAGCACAGATACGCAGTATTTT.

This clonotype was counted at least ten times. This chain connects TRBV5-8 to TRBJ2-5; D is perhaps TRBD2 (5 bases). This CDR3 is 14 amino acids long. Trimming removed 6 bases at V and 11 bases at J, with 23 bases between. In germline, CDR1 is SGHTS, CDR2 YDEGEE. CDR3 region: CASNNWERESKQYF. The DNA of the CDR3 is TGTGCCAGCAACAATTGGGAGAGAGAGTCCAAGCAGTACTTC.

In regard to this clonotype: It may be a read error: a sequence one base away is much more abundant. The rearrangement links TRBV29-1 to TRBJ2-1; TRBD1 matches 10 bases. This CDR3 region has 15 residues. Trimming took 5 bases from V and 13 from J; bases not matched to a gene: 17. In germline, CDR1 is SQVTM, CDR2 ANQGSEA. The CDR3 coding sequence is TGCAGCGTTAGCCTGGGACAGGGGAATGGAAAGACCCAGTTCTTC. It is translated as CSVSLGQGNGKTQFF.

The rearrangement uses TRBV6-6 and TRBJ2-5; D not resolved. The CDR3 loop spans 12 amino acids. Germline CDR1 reads MNHNY; CDR2 reads SVGAGI (reference sequence). Deletions cut 7 bases from V and 5 bases from J, with 11 bases between. The CDR3 DNA sequence: TGTGCCAGCACCAAAGGTGTGGAGACCCAGTACTTC. Residues: CASTKGVETQYF.

V gene TRBV7-9 combines with J gene TRBJ1-1; D is ambiguous. Per the germline V gene, CDR1 is SEHNR and CDR2 is FQNEAQ (reference sequence). The V end was cut by 0 bases, the J end by 10 bases, with 12 bases between. This CDR3 contains 13 residues. The CDR3 DNA reads TGTGCCAGCAGCTTAGCAGGGCTGAGTGGAGCTTTCTTT. It encodes CASSLAGLSGAFF. Filled out from reference TRBV7-9 and TRBJ1-1, the complete variable domain reads DTGVSQNPRHKITKRGQNVTFRCDPISEHNRLYWYRQTLGQGPEFLTYFQNEAQLEKSRLLSDRFSAERPKGSFSTLEIQRTEQGDSAMYLCASSLAGLSGAFFGQGTRLTVV.

As concerns this clonotype: The junction shows a germline mismatch at one end, possibly a read error. The chain carries TRBV9 and TRBJ2-1; TRBD1 agrees at 9 bases. Germline V gene lookup returns CDR1 SGDLS and CDR2 YYNGEE. The CDR3 totals 14 residues. CDR3 sequence: CTSSVVTGGNEQFF. The CDR3 region has the DNA TGTACCAGCAGCGTAGTGACAGGGGGAAATGAGCAGTTCTTC.

A word on this clonotype: The junction departs from the called germline gene at one end, perhaps through a read error. V gene TRBV5-1 combines with J gene TRBJ2-5, with D perhaps being TRBD1 or TRBD2 (5 bases each). Near its end, the DNA agrees better with TRBJ2-7, so the J call may be wrong. The V gene's germline CDR1 is SGHRS and CDR2 YFSETQ. This CDR3 comprises 14 residues. CDR3 amino acids: CVSRLRDGAIEQYF. As DNA, the CDR3 is TGCGTCAGCAGATTACGGGACGGGGCCATCGAGCAGTACTTC.

CDR3 in DNA: TGTGCCAGCAGTCCGGACAGATACACAGATACGCAGTATTTT. The encoded protein is CASSPDRYTDTQYF. The chain has TRBV12-3 or TRBV12-4 and TRBJ2-3, with a tentative D call TRBD1 (6 bases). Between the trimmed V and J ends, which lost 5 bases and 2 bases, there was a span of 11 bases. This CDR3 contains 14 residues.